The following is a T cell receptor beta chain sequence with its context. What it recognizes is unknown. There are 14 residues in the CDR3. J lost 5 bases, V lost 6 bases, and 3 bases had no gene match. Germline assignment: CDR1 LNHDA and CDR2 SQIVND (reference sequence). The sample belongs to a study of cytomegalovirus exposure and HLA in healthy donors. General observations from the study: Presence/absence analyses supposed approximately even sequencing depth among donors. Cytomegalovirus status was reportedly diagnosed by the classifier with high specificity and sensitivity.

Each donor was healthy, and each was a bone marrow donor. Primers included in the PCR were 60 Vbeta and 13 Jbeta primers. Study processing details: The authors later counted roughly 76 million unique TCR beta chains, 8.5 million to 13 million of them shared. This table comes from immunoSEQ multiplex PCR, and its TCRdb copy is limited to in-frame clones, with some not included. D and trimming were read from the DNA, whereas the V and J calls and clone size are those reported in that table. The sample lists roughly 98,000 clones; under 85% were seen once. The specimen sequenced was PBMCs. J is TRBJ2-2 and V is TRBV19, with 10 bases identical to TRBD1. This TCR was recovered from a man in his forties or fifties in good health and CMV-seronegative. The CDR3 sequence is CASSDRGQTGELFF. CDR3 bases: TGTGCCAGTAGCGACAGGGGGCAAACCGGGGAGCTGTTTTTT.